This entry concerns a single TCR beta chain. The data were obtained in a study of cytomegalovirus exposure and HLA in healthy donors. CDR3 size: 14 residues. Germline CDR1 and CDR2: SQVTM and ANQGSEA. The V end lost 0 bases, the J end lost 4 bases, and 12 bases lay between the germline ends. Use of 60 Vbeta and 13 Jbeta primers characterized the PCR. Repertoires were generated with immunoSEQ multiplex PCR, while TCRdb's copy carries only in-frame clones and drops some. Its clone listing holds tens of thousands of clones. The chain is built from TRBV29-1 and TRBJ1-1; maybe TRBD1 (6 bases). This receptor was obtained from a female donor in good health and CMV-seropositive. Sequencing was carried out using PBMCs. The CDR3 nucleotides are TGCAGCGTTGAAGACGGACAGCCGAGCACTGAAGCTTTCTTT. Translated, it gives CSVEDGQPSTEAFF.